Sequencing of this TCR beta chain was carried out in a study of cytomegalovirus exposure and HLA in healthy donors (TCRdb year 2017). As for the study more broadly: An earlier analysis of roughly 630 of the donors reported 250 to 300 Gb of sequence data and more than 90 million unique TCR beta sequences from about 180 million T cells. An early release covering roughly 580 HLA-typed donors comprised approximately 300 gigabases of sequencing data and about 90 million unique TCR sequences. Of the roughly 390 genotyped donors, 81% were placed in the genetic ancestry cluster associated with self-reported Caucasian donors. The study was designed to test whether signatures of past pathogen exposure could be identified by cataloging public T cell receptors. The study used immunosequencing to profile the T cell repertoires of around 600 subjects and linked those repertoires to cytomegalovirus serostatus. Besides the first cohort of roughly 700 subjects, a separate validation cohort made up of 95 to 150 different subjects was used. High-throughput TCR immunosequencing, statistical association of individual TCRs with disease status, and machine learning were combined to predict cytomegalovirus infection status. A later analysis re-examined previously published TCR beta repertoires from just over 650 donors and added high-resolution HLA genotyping to investigate patterns of TCR occurrence. Rather than drawing on any new phenotypic data, the later analysis identified candidate immune exposures from TCR beta sequences and the way those sequences occurred across donors. An earlier analysis of approximately 580 of the donors used high-throughput TCR beta sequencing to judge whether each TCR beta V gene segment behaved as functional or pseudogenic. Alongside the repertoire data, information on donor age, sex, ethnicity and CMV serostatus was compiled. Genome-wide SNP genotypes for about 60% of the roughly 700 donors were used in a later genetic analysis, which treated that subset as a discovery cohort. Every discovery cohort repertoire had been produced on one sequencing platform. Class I and class II HLA loci were covered by the typing at four-digit resolution. Typing coverage differed by locus: A, B, C, DRB1 and DQB1 were typed in about 620-630 donors, DQA1 in about 500, DPA1 in roughly 590, and DPB1 in roughly 450. A few DR-DQ haplotypes were treated as single units for association and clustering because of strong linkage in the cohort. Among about 400 genotyped donors of the cohort, an average of roughly 230,000 unique TCR beta nucleotide sequences was sequenced per donor, of which 15% to 20% were non-productive. Overall results and qualifications from the work: A cluster of highly shared sequence variants was judged likely to represent a technical artifact of the sequencing pipeline. Compared with the roughly 720-donor mean, donors in an Asian-associated ancestry cluster had fewer N-insertions in productive TCRs, according to a later genetic analysis. Broadly in line with IMGT annotations, most TCR beta V segments showed up in productive rearrangements about 90% or about 30% of the time in an earlier analysis of 587 of the donors. Correlated functional status among segregating V segments might be attributable to linkage disequilibrium, but an unknown experimental factor could not be ruled out. Some IMGT-functional V segments, including TRBV6-2 and TRBV6-3, could not be told apart with the 87-base-pair reads, so those segments were excluded. A later analysis found that TCR association rates varied across HLA loci, with DRB1 alleles showing the most associated TCRs and HLA-C alleles the fewest. This cohort had only TCR beta chains sequenced, and the lack of alpha or paired-chain data limited which features could be detected. The classifier was reported to diagnose cytomegalovirus status with high specificity and sensitivity in both the original and validation cohorts. The study listed approximately 150 TCR beta chains as associated with cytomegalovirus. HLA typing was unavailable for some donors at each locus, so association tests used only the typed subset. The authors suggested that the approach could potentially be extended to other disease states and immunological phenotypes. Because counts were too low, roughly 17 rarely observed V segments, including chromosome 9 orphons, were left out of the earlier analysis of 587 of the donors. A later analysis found that HLA-associated TCR beta chains were more clonally expanded and had lower generation probabilities than equally common non-associated chains. The only immune exposure information available for the cohort was CMV serostatus. Sequencing depth was assumed to be roughly uniform across donors in the presence/absence analyses, though that assumption may not hold. Assigning TCR associations to individual alleles was difficult when HLA alleles, especially DR and DQ, strongly co-occurred. According to a later analysis, parvovirus B19, influenza, CMV and Epstein-Barr virus appeared linked to several top co-occurrence clusters. While some public TCRs were present in many individuals, most TCR sequences turned up only very rarely across donors. V-gene and J-gene trimming of TCR beta chains was associated with a missense DCLRE1C variant in a later genetic analysis, and the association was replicated in an independent cohort. A further reported finding was that TCR beta sequences accurately predicted the HLA-A and HLA-B alleles for most subjects in the first cohort. A few of the identified cytomegalovirus-associated TCR beta chains were confirmed in vitro to be specific for cytomegalovirus antigens. A later analysis associated about 17,000 TCR beta sequences with specific HLA alleles at a false discovery rate of 0.05. In a later analysis, most CMV-associated TCR beta chains were found to appear HLA-restricted, with HLA associations seemingly driven largely by CMV exposure.

From the germline V gene, CDR1 is SNHLY and CDR2 is FYNNEI. Spanning cysteine to phenylalanine, the CDR3 consists of 19 amino acids. Only the CDR3 portion is preserved as DNA: 57 bases, with reading frame beginning at the first base. At the junction V is shortened by 3 bases and J by 0 bases, with 20 bases in between. The library came from the immunoSEQ multiplex PCR assay. The multiplex PCR relied on a mix of 60 forward primers for TCR Vbeta segments and 13 reverse primers for TCR Jbeta segments. The CDR3 region of rearranged TCR beta genes was amplified from genomic DNA by a multiplex PCR assay. On the Illumina HiSeq System, the amplified TCR beta libraries were sequenced as 87-base-pair reads. The published analysis was carried out like this. Across the 700 or so repertoires, a later analysis counted some 80 million unique TCR beta chains, 9.5 million to 12 million of which were shared by at least two donors. A nearest-neighbor algorithm error-corrected the raw reads and collapsed the reads into unique sequences, merging closely related sequences to remove PCR and sequencing errors. V, D and J gene segments were assigned by aligning CDR3 sequences to IMGT reference sequences. Each retained sequence needed at least a six-nucleotide match to both a V gene segment and a J gene segment. A rearrangement counted as productive if the CDR3 had no stop codons and remained in frame with V and J, and every other rearrangement counted as non-productive. CDR3 was defined according to IMGT convention as the region running from the second conserved V-encoded cysteine to the conserved J-encoded phenylalanine. In an earlier analysis of around 570 of the donors, sequences lacking an unambiguous match to a single V gene segment were excluded. An earlier analysis of almost 600 of the donors classified V segments as functional when productive rearrangements were above 56.7% and as segregating when the standard deviation between donors was above 5%. A statistical classification framework was built for diagnosing cytomegalovirus status from the catalog of TCR beta chain sequences. In a later analysis, TCR nucleotide sequences were compared against IMGT/GENE-DB human TR gene sequences so that V and J genes could be assigned. In a later analysis, CDR3 sequences and most-parsimonious VDJ recombination scenarios were assigned using the TCRdist pipeline. In a later analysis, each TCR beta chain was defined by its CDR3 amino acid sequence together with its V-gene family, and reads lacking a unique V-gene family were excluded. In a later analysis, several hundred highly shared, low-generation-probability nucleotide sequences were removed to address suspected cross-contamination and a sequencing artifact. For each public chain, a later analysis derived a clonal expansion index from normalized ranks of inferred template counts within each repertoire. In a later analysis, generation probabilities were computed using a VDJ recombination model fitted to out-of-frame rearrangements, and the results were checked against IGoR. Hypergeometric tests were used in a later analysis to score TCR-TCR, TCR-HLA and TCR-CMV co-occurrence, with a repertoire-size bias correction applied to the TCR pairs. In a later analysis, false discovery rates were estimated by permuting HLA or CMV assignments 20 times. In a later analysis, co-occurring TCRs were grouped with DBSCAN, and TCRdist sequence similarity was added when clustering was performed within HLA-allele-positive subsets. For co-occurrence clustering, repertoires with fewer than 30,000 or more than 120,000 public chains were excluded, along with roughly 5 repertoires with anomalous nucleotide sharing. What TCRdb holds here is the immuneACCESS table cut down to in-frame rearrangements. Part of the clones is not present; checked against another copy, under half of the missing clones reflect an unresolved V gene, and the others are unexplained. From that table come the V and J calls and clone size; the DNA was used to work out D and trimming. The sample data list approximately 280,000 clones, and 70% to 90% of these were observed just once. Less than 2.5% of the sample goes to the ten largest clones.

In total, roughly 710 healthy bone marrow donors made up the cohort. At the time of sampling, every cohort member was nominally healthy, though immune exposures that went unrecorded were likely present. The donor tested CMV seronegative, placing the donor among the 352 seronegative members of the cohort. Every donor gave a peripheral blood sample, and the peripheral blood mononuclear cells from that sample were used for TCR beta sequencing. The Qiagen DNeasy Blood Extraction Kit was used to extract genomic DNA from the blood cell samples. This clone was recorded once. Its antigen has not been determined. The record has no base qualities; no much larger clone is one base away.

This receptor chain uses TRBV2 and TRBJ1-4; the D segment cannot be called with confidence. The clonotype comes from a woman aged 18-35 years in good health and CMV-seronegative. Sequences were obtained from PBMCs. This receptor carries the CDR3 CASSEVPFEYSPTNEKLFF. The sequenced DNA: TGTGCCAGCAGTGAGGTACCCTTTGAGTACAGTCCAACTAATGAAAAACTGTTTTTT.